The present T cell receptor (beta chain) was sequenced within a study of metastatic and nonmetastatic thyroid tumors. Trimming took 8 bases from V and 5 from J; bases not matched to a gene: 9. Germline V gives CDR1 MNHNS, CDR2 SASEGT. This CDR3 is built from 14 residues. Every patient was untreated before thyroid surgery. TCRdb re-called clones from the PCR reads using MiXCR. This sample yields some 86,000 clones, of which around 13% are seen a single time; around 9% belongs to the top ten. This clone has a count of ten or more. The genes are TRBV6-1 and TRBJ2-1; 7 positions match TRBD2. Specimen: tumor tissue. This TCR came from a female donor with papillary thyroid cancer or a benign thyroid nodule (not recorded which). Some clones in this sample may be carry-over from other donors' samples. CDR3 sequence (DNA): TGTGCCAGCGCCGCAGGCGGGAGTAACAATGAGCAGTTCTTC. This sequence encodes CASAAGGSNNEQFF.